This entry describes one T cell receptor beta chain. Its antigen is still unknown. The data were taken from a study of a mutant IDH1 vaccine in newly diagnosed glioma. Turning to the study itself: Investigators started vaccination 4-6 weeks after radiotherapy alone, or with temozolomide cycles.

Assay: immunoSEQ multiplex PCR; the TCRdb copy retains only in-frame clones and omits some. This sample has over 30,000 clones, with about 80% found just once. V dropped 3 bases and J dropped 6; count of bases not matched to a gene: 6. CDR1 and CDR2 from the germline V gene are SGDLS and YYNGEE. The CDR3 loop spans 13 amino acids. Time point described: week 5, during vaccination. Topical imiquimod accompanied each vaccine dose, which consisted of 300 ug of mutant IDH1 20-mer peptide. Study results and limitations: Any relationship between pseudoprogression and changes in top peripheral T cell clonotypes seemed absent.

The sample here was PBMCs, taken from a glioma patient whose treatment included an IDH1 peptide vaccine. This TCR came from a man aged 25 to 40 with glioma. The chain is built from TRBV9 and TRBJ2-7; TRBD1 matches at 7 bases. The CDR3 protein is CASSAWTGGEQYF. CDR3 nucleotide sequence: TGTGCCAGCAGCGCTTGGACAGGCGGCGAGCAGTACTTC.